The T cell receptor (beta chain) under discussion was sequenced for a study of blood T cells in healthy people across ages. V lost 5 bases, J lost 3 bases, and 18 bases lay in between. The CDR3 contains 16 residues. CDR1 is SGHTA, CDR2 FQGNSA, per germline. A second about 7 to 12 cycle PCR used barcoded and J-beta primers. TCRdb re-called the 5' RACE reads through MiXCR, storing one row per CDR3 protein. The data contain 600,000 to 1,000,000 distinct CDR3 sequences, about 25% of them singletons. This clonotype has just a few counts. This sample was also put to use in a study of T cells of mothers and their children.

Sequenced sample: blood. This TCR was recovered from a boy aged 5 to 17 in good health. The chain links TRBV7-2 to TRBJ2-3; possibly TRBD1 for D (5 bases). Here the CDR3 DNA reads TGTGCCAGCAGCCCGTGGAGCAGGGTTGAAACAGATACGCAGTATTTT. It codes for CASSPWSRVETDTQYF.